This T cell receptor (beta chain) comes out of a study of control samples from healthy donors and cancer patients. This clone was seen once. The CDR3 totals 14 residues. The ends were cut back, 4 bases at V and 2 bases at J, with 12 bases in the middle. Per the germline V gene, CDR1 is MDHEN and CDR2 is SYDVKM. Here immunoSEQ multiplex PCR was the method, and the copy in TCRdb shows in-frame clones only, minus some. This sample carries 150,000 to 200,000 clones, about 93% of them seen once, and the ten largest clones take 0.65% to 0.75%. The chain joins TRBV28 to TRBJ2-7; D may match TRBD1 or TRBD2 (5 bases each). The TCR originated in a woman between 25 and 40 years old in good health. The sample comprised blood. The CDR3 sequence: CASSWDAKAYEQYF. In DNA, the CDR3 is TGTGCCAGCAGTTGGGACGCAAAGGCCTACGAGCAGTACTTC.